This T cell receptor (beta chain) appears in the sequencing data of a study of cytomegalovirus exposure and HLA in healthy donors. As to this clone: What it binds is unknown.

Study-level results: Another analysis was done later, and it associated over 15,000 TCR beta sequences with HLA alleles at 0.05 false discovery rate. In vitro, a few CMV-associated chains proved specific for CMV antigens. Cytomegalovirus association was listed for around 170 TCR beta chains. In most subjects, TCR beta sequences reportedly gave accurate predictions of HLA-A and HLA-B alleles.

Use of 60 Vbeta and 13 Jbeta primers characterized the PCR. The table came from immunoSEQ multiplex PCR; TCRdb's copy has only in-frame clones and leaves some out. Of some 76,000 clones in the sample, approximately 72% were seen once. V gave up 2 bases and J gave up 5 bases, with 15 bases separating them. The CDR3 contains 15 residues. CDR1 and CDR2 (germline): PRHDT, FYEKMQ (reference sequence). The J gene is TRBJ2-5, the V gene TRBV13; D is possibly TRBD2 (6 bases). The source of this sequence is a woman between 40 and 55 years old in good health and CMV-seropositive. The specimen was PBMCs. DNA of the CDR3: TGTGCCAGCAGCTTAAGGCAGGGAGGTCGGGAGACCCAGTACTTC. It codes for CASSLRQGGRETQYF.